The 8 T cell receptor beta chains in this list originate from one sample, sequenced in a study of T cells in localized non-small cell lung cancer. Libraries were prepared by immunoSEQ multiplex PCR; TCRdb keeps only in-frame clonotypes and omits some of them. Among about 24,000 clones listed, approximately 90% were seen once. The source material was PBMCs, sampled before any cancer treatment. The origin of the receptors is a man between 40 and 70 years old with stage II lung adenocarcinoma.

The chain has TRBV6-6 and TRBJ2-5; D possibly corresponds to TRBD1 (6 bases). The CDR3 has 16 amino acids. The V and J ends lost 1 base and 0 bases respectively, with 12 bases between them. Germline V gives CDR1 MNHNY, CDR2 SVGAGI (reference sequence). This chain's CDR3 is CASSYWNREYQETQYF. CDR3 DNA sequence: TGTGCCAGCAGTTACTGGAACAGGGAGTACCAAGAGACCCAGTACTTC.

The chain joins TRBV29-1 to TRBJ2-1; D unclear. Germline CDR1 and CDR2: SQVTM and ANQGSEA. V gave up 6 bases and J gave up 8 bases, with 20 bases separating them. The CDR3 is 14 amino acids. This CDR3 is CSVAKGEVRDEQFF. For the CDR3, the DNA is TGCAGCGTGGCTAAGGGCGAGGTCCGGGATGAGCAGTTCTTC.

V usage is TRBV6-5 and J usage is TRBJ1-5; 7 positions match TRBD1. Germline V CDR1 and CDR2: MNHEY, SVGAGI. CDR3 length equals 15 residues. After removal of 6 bases from V and 3 bases from J, the junction contained 8 bases not matched to a gene. The CDR3 sequence is CASSPGQSVNQPQHF. In DNA form, the CDR3 reads TGTGCCAGCAGCCCGGGACAGAGCGTCAATCAGCCCCAGCATTTT.

This rearrangement joins TRBV27 to TRBJ1-5; maybe TRBD1 (5 bases). The CDR3 runs 14 residues. Germline V lookup: CDR1 MNHEY, CDR2 SMNVEV (reference sequence). Trimming left V 5 bases short and J 3 bases short, with 11 bases between. CDR3 DNA sequence: TGTGCCAGCAGTCTCGGGACGGTCAATCAGCCCCAGCATTTT. Amino acids: CASSLGTVNQPQHF.

This clone was picked up one time. V and J are TRBV11-3 and TRBJ2-7; 7 bases are a match to TRBD2. This CDR3 region has 16 residues. Germline V gene data show CDR1 as SGHNT and CDR2 as YENEEA. The V and J ends lost 1 base and 6 bases, in that order; junction bases with no gene match: 12. CDR3 in DNA: TGTGCCAGCAGCTTAGGGGGGGGTCCGGCTGGAATCGAGCAGTACTTC. It translates to CASSLGGGPAGIEQYF.

The chain combines TRBV6-5 with TRBJ2-5; 7 nucleotides agree with TRBD1. V was clipped by 7 bases and J by 5 bases; unmatched bases: 13. CDR1 is MNHEY, CDR2 SVGAGI, per germline. The CDR3 contains 15 residues. The CDR3 protein is CASNTPGGKRETQYF. The DNA of the CDR3 is TGTGCCAGCAACACCCCAGGGGGAAAGAGGGAGACCCAGTACTTC.

V gene TRBV27 combines with J gene TRBJ2-1; no clear D gene. Germline CDR1 reads MNHEY; CDR2 reads SMNVEV (reference sequence). V shed 4 bases and J shed 0 bases, with 16 bases lying between them. This CDR3 spans 17 amino acids. The CDR3 region is CASSYDPGFISYNEQFF. Written as DNA, the CDR3 is TGTGCCAGCAGTTACGACCCGGGCTTTATCTCCTACAATGAGCAGTTCTTC.

This clone was seen only a few times. The rearrangement joins TRBV13 to TRBJ1-1; no definite D call. Deletions cut 0 bases from V and 4 bases from J, with 3 bases between. From germline, CDR1 is PRHDT and CDR2 FYEKMQ (reference sequence). This CDR3 spans 12 amino acids. CDR3 loop: CASSLGRTEAFF. CDR3 bases: TGTGCCAGCAGCTTAGGCCGCACTGAAGCTTTCTTT.